Following are 31 T cell receptor beta chains from one sample sequenced in a study of Graves' ophthalmopathy and Graves' hyperthyroidism. From RNA, the CDR3 regions of TCR beta chains were amplified and sequenced. In the first round, RT-PCR was carried out with HTBI primers, and a multiplex PCR formed the second round. TCRdb used MiXCR to reprocess the multiplex PCR reads, holding one entry per CDR3 protein. The sample yields a few hundred thousand distinct CDR3 sequences, roughly a sixth seen once. Material: peripheral blood. These receptors came from an adult woman with stable Graves' hyperthyroidism.

This clonotype has at least ten counts. The chain carries TRBV28 and TRBJ2-7; D is possibly TRBD2 (6 bases). This CDR3 contains 12 residues. V was pared by 8 bases and J by 7 bases, with 15 bases between. CDR1 is MDHEN and CDR2 is SYDVKM in the germline V gene. The CDR3, as DNA: TGTGCCAGCGCCCCCGGGGGTTGGGAGCAGTACTTC. This translates into CASAPGGWEQYF.

This clonotype was counted only a few times. V and J are TRBV11-2 and TRBJ2-2; TRBD1 aligns across 9 bases. This CDR3 is built from 16 residues. Losses at the gene ends were 8 bases for V and 0 bases for J; bases not matched to a gene: 7. Germline V CDR1 and CDR2: SGHAT, FQNNGV. For the CDR3, the DNA is TGTGCCAGCGGCAAAACAGGGGGCGCGAACACCGGGGAGCTGTTTTTT. Its translation: CASGKTGGANTGELFF.

This clonotype was seen at least ten times. The chain is built from TRBV5-1 and TRBJ1-2, with D tentatively TRBD1 (5 bases). Germline CDR1 SGHRS, CDR2 YFSETQ. Trimming took off 4 bases at V and 2 bases at J, with 9 bases between the two ends. This CDR3 has 13 residues. The CDR3 DNA is TGCGCCAGCAGCGCTGGGGACAACTATGGCTACACCTTC. It translates to CASSAGDNYGYTF.

This clonotype was seen ten or more times. The chain links TRBV27 to TRBJ1-1, with TRBD1 matching over 7 bases. CDR3 size: 13 residues. Germline CDR1 reads MNHEY; CDR2 reads SMNVEV (reference sequence). The V gene end was trimmed by 5 bases and the J gene end by 3 bases; junction bases not matched to a gene: 3. The CDR3 DNA reads as TGTGCCAGCAGTAAAACAGGGGACACTGAAGCTTTCTTT. Its protein is CASSKTGDTEAFF.

The sample holds many counts of this clonotype. The V call is TRBV7-8, the J call TRBJ2-5; maybe TRBD1 (6 bases). Germline V gene sequence: CDR1 SGHVS, CDR2 FQNEAQ. V was shortened by 4 bases and J by 5 bases, with 14 bases between the two germline ends. This CDR3 has 14 amino acids. CDR3 in DNA: TGTGCCAGCAGCTCCACAGGGTCTCGGGAGACCCAGTACTTC. Its translation is CASSSTGSRETQYF.

This clonotype appeared a few times. A much larger clonotype is one base distant, so this may be a read error. This chain connects TRBV6-2 or TRBV6-3 to TRBJ2-5; D not certain. The CDR3 totals 12 residues. Looked up from germline, CDR1 is MNHEY and CDR2 is SVGEGT. The CDR3 DNA follows: TGTGCCAGCAGTTACTCGGTGGAGACCAAGTACTTC. It translates to CASSYSVETKYF.

This chain joins TRBV7-9 and TRBJ2-5; 12 positions match TRBD2. The CDR3 runs 15 residues. The J segment lost 5 bases and the V segment lost 6 bases, leaving 7 bases of the junction unmatched. In germline, CDR1 is SEHNR, CDR2 FQNEAQ (reference sequence). This CDR3 is CASRPLAGGLETQYF. The CDR3 DNA reads TGTGCCAGCAGGCCCCTAGCGGGGGGGCTCGAGACCCAGTACTTC.

The table lists this clonotype with many counts. CDR3 protein: CASSATGTGNQPQHF. CDR3 sequence (DNA): TGTGCCAGTAGTGCGACCGGGACAGGCAATCAGCCCCAGCATTTT. The rearrangement uses TRBV19 and TRBJ1-5; 7 nucleotides align to TRBD1. V trimming: 5 bases; J trimming: 2 bases; junction bases outside the gene matches: 6. Germline CDR1 and CDR2: LNHDA and SQIVND (reference sequence). CDR3 length: 15 amino acids.

Comments on this clonotype: A much bigger clone sits one base away, suggesting this may be a read error. V and J are TRBV30 and TRBJ1-1; TRBD1 aligns across 7 bases. Germline assignment: CDR1 GTSNPN and CDR2 SVGIG (reference sequence). CDR3 length equals 13 residues. The V gene end was trimmed by 5 bases and the J gene end by 0 bases; junction bases not matched to a gene: 3. The CDR3 bases are TGTGCCTGGGTCAGGGGGTTGAACACTGAAGCTTTCTTT. Its translation: CAWVRGLNTEAFF.

This clonotype came up many times. V and J are TRBV19 and TRBJ1-1, with TRBD1 as a possible D gene (5 bases). The germline CDR1 and CDR2 sequences are LNHDA and SQIVND (reference sequence). V lost 2 bases and J 4 bases, leaving 8 bases between the germline ends. The CDR3 runs to 13 residues. Written as DNA, the CDR3 is TGTGCCAGTAGTATACTGGGGGGCACTGAAGCTTTCTTT. This codes for CASSILGGTEAFF.

This chain connects TRBV3-1 to TRBJ1-1; TRBD1 aligns across 7 bases. V lost 4 bases, J lost 1 base, and 6 bases stayed unmatched. Germline V lookup: CDR1 LGHDT, CDR2 YNNKEL (reference sequence). The CDR3 is 15 amino acids. The CDR3 loop is CASSPLPGGNTEAFF. The DNA of the CDR3 is TGTGCCAGCAGCCCTCTGCCAGGGGGGAACACTGAAGCTTTCTTT.

The J gene is TRBJ1-3, the V gene TRBV24-1; D gene ambiguous. V lost 3 bases and J lost 7, with 18 bases in between. The CDR3 runs to 16 residues. The germline V gene encodes CDR1 KGHDR and CDR2 SFDVKD. DNA of the CDR3: TGTGCCACCAGTGATCCCAGGTTCCGCGGGAGGAACACCATATATTTT. This encodes CATSDPRFRGRNTIYF.

The chain uses TRBV28 and TRBJ1-2, with 7 bases aligning to TRBD1. The germline CDR1 and CDR2 sequences are MDHEN and SYDVKM. The CDR3 loop spans 14 amino acids. Germline trimming cut 9 bases from V and 2 bases from J; bases unmatched to any gene: 9. In DNA form, the CDR3 reads TGTGCCAGTGGATCCACAGGGGCGAACTATGGCTACACCTTC. This encodes CASGSTGANYGYTF.

This clonotype showed up many times. This sequence joins TRBV28 and TRBJ2-5, with 7 bases lining up with TRBD2. From germline, CDR1 is MDHEN and CDR2 SYDVKM. V shed 5 bases, J shed 2 bases, and the junction held 2 bases outside the gene matches. The CDR3 has 13 residues. The CDR3 region is CASSAGLQETQYF. CDR3 sequence (DNA): TGTGCCAGCAGTGCGGGACTACAAGAGACCCAGTACTTC.

In this sample, this clonotype turned up many times. The V and J genes are TRBV10-3 and TRBJ1-2; D perhaps matches TRBD1 (6 bases). CDR1 ENHRY and CDR2 SYGVKD come from the germline V gene. Trimming shortened V by 2 bases and J by 8 bases, and 18 bases separated the two germline ends. This CDR3 contains 15 residues. CDR3 nucleotides: TGTGCCATCAGTGAGACGAGGGCAGGGGACTGGGGCTACACCTTC. It codes for CAISETRAGDWGYTF.

This clonotype appeared many times. The V gene is TRBV6-2 or TRBV6-3, the J gene TRBJ1-5; D uncertain. V was trimmed by 8 bases and J by 5 bases, leaving 16 bases between them. The germline V gene has CDR1 MNHEY and CDR2 SVGEGT. This CDR3 contains 14 residues. The CDR3 loop reads CASRSWATDQPQHF. CDR3 in DNA: TGTGCCAGCCGTTCTTGGGCTACGGATCAGCCCCAGCATTTT.

The rearrangement joins TRBV7-9 to TRBJ1-3; D unclear. The V gene lost 3 bases and the J gene lost 1 base, with 7 bases spanning the gap. CDR1 SEHNR and CDR2 FQNEAQ come from the germline V gene (reference sequence). This CDR3 spans 14 amino acids. The DNA of the CDR3 is TGTGCCAGCAGCTTGATAGATTCTGGAAACACCATATATTTT. Translated, it gives CASSLIDSGNTIYF.

Many counts were recorded for this clonotype. The chain links TRBV20-1 to TRBJ1-2, with no clear D. The CDR3 is made up of 15 amino acids. The V and J ends lost 3 bases and 2 bases respectively, with 16 bases between them. Germline loops: CDR1 DFQATT, CDR2 SNEGSKA (reference sequence). Here the CDR3 reads CSASQLVGLNYGYTF. The CDR3 bases are TGCAGTGCTAGTCAGTTGGTAGGATTAAACTATGGCTACACCTTC.

This clonotype came up many times. The gene calls are TRBV29-1 and TRBJ2-5, with 8 bases identical to TRBD1. Germline CDR1 SQVTM, CDR2 ANQGSEA. Losses at the gene ends were 2 bases for V and 6 bases for J; bases not matched to a gene: 5. The CDR3 has 13 residues. The CDR3 loop is CSVETGQGKTQYF. The CDR3 nucleotides read TGCAGCGTTGAAACAGGACAGGGAAAGACCCAGTACTTC.

This clonotype was seen at least ten times. In DNA form, the CDR3 reads TGCGCCAGCAGCTTGGGGTTTAGCGGGAGTCATAGCTCCTACGAGCAGTACTTC. It translates to CASSLGFSGSHSSYEQYF. The rearrangement joins TRBV5-1 to TRBJ2-7; TRBD2 agrees at 9 bases. With 0 bases clipped from V and 0 bases from J, the junction kept 10 bases outside the gene matches. Germline V gives CDR1 SGHRS, CDR2 YFSETQ. CDR3 size: 18 residues.

V gene TRBV6-2 or TRBV6-3 combines with J gene TRBJ1-1, with D possibly matching TRBD1 (5 bases). Trimming pared 0 bases from V and 6 bases from J, leaving 23 bases between. The length of the CDR3 is 18 residues. Per the germline V gene, CDR1 is MNHEY and CDR2 is SVGEGT. CDR3 in DNA: TGTGCCAGCAGTTACTCGTCCCTTACGTGGGGCTCCAGGGCTGAAGCTTTCTTT. It translates to CASSYSSLTWGSRAEAFF.

The rearrangement joins TRBV7-8 to TRBJ2-5; D possibly corresponds to TRBD1 (6 bases). V was cut by 0 bases and J by 5 bases, with 10 bases left in between. The CDR3 loop spans 14 amino acids. The germline V gene encodes CDR1 SGHVS and CDR2 FQNEAQ. CDR3 coding DNA: TGTGCCAGCAGCTTAGCGTGGGGGCATGAGACCCAGTACTTC. Protein: CASSLAWGHETQYF.

This clonotype was recorded many times. This chain connects TRBV6-5 to TRBJ2-5; TRBD2 aligns across 7 bases. Germline assignment: CDR1 MNHEY and CDR2 SVGAGI. CDR3 size: 18 residues. V shed 0 bases and J 2 bases; nucleotides not matched to a gene: 12. The CDR3 region is CASSYSGSGSSGQETQYF. For the CDR3, the DNA is TGTGCCAGCAGTTACTCTGGGAGCGGGTCTAGCGGACAAGAGACCCAGTACTTC.

The V and J genes are TRBV12-3 or TRBV12-4 and TRBJ2-7; D remains unclear. This CDR3 has 13 amino acids. V lost 4 bases, J lost 3 bases, and 10 bases lay in between. CDR3 bases: TGTGCCAGCAGTTACCGACCAGACTACGAGCAGTACTTC. Its translation is CASSYRPDYEQYF.

Ten or more counts support this clonotype. The CDR3, as DNA: TGCAGCGTAAGCGACAGGACTGGCACTGAAGCTTTCTTT. Amino acid sequence: CSVSDRTGTEAFF. The gene calls are TRBV29-1 and TRBJ1-1, with D possibly TRBD1 on 6 matching bases. Per the germline V gene, CDR1 is SQVTM and CDR2 is ANQGSEA. The CDR3 has 13 residues. Trimming removed 6 bases from V and 4 bases from J, with 15 bases in between. The whole variable domain, remainder taken from reference TRBV29-1 and TRBJ1-1, is SAVISQKPSRDICQRGTSLTIQCQVDSQVTMMFWYRQQPGQSLTLIATANQGSEATYESGFVIDKFPISRPNLTFSTLTVSNMSPEDSSIYLCSVSDRTGTEAFFGQGTRLTVV.

This clonotype was recorded many times. The chain combines TRBV7-2 with TRBJ2-7; 10 nucleotides match TRBD1. The ends lost 5 bases at V and 3 bases at J; junction bases unmatched: 7. Germline V lookup: CDR1 SGHTA, CDR2 FQGNSA. CDR3 length: 15 amino acids. CDR3 nucleotide sequence: TGTGCCAGCAGCCCATGGGGACAGGGGAGCTACGAGCAGTACTTC. Amino acids: CASSPWGQGSYEQYF.

This clonotype was detected a few times. This may arise from a read error, as a much more abundant clone is one base away. As DNA, the CDR3 is TGTGTCACCAGGACTAGCGGGAGCGGGATGGCCAAAAACATTCAGTACTTC. Residues: CVTRTSGSGMAKNIQYF. V and J are TRBV6-1 and TRBJ2-4; 13 bases are a match to TRBD2. The germline gives CDR1 MNHNS, CDR2 SASEGT. The CDR3 is 17 residues long.

This clonotype was picked up many times. This rearrangement joins TRBV30 to TRBJ2-5; D possibly corresponds to TRBD2 (5 bases). Germline CDR1 reads GTSNPN; CDR2 reads SVGIG (reference sequence). The CDR3 has 14 residues. V lost 0 bases, J lost 4 bases, and 12 bases lay in between. CDR3 amino acids: CAWSVGLAGETQYF. The CDR3 nucleotides read TGTGCCTGGAGTGTAGGGCTAGCAGGAGAGACCCAGTACTTC.

This clonotype turned up a few times. The V gene is TRBV28, the J gene TRBJ2-7; 9 bases line up with TRBD1. The CDR3 sequence is 15 residues long. Germline CDR1 and CDR2: MDHEN and SYDVKM. V trimming: 5 bases; J trimming: 2 bases; junction bases outside the gene matches: 7. The CDR3 DNA reads as TGTGCCAGCAGTCCCCGGGACAGGGTCCCCTACGAGCAGTACTTC. As protein: CASSPRDRVPYEQYF.

This clonotype was recorded a few times. A much larger clone differs by one base, so this may be a read error. V gene TRBV18 combines with J gene TRBJ1-1; TRBD1 matches 7 bases. This CDR3 has 13 amino acids. CDR1 KGHSH and CDR2 LQKENI come from the germline V gene. In DNA form, the CDR3 reads TGTGCCAGCTCGGCCGACAGGGCTACTGAAGCTTGCTTT. This gives the protein CASSADRATEACF.

This clonotype was recorded many times. The chain carries TRBV28 and TRBJ2-7; D might be TRBD1 (5 bases). Trimming stripped 3 bases from V and 0 bases from J, with 9 bases between. CDR1 and CDR2 from the germline V gene are MDHEN and SYDVKM. CDR3 length: 14 residues. The CDR3 sequence is CASSLGQSSYEQYF. The CDR3 DNA reads as TGTGCCAGCAGTTTGGGGCAGAGCTCCTACGAGCAGTACTTC.